Below are 18 T cell receptor beta chains sequenced from a single sample in a study of blood T cell repertoires in COVID-19 (dated by TCRdb to 2019 to 2021). Library prep was done by the immunoSEQ multiplex PCR assay. TCRdb stores this immuneACCESS table with in-frame sequences only. Part of the clones is absent; in the studies checked, under half of the shortfall reflects unresolved V genes, and no reason is known for the rest. Across this sample there are 190,000 or so clones, with around 90% seen only once. The ten largest account for 0.55% to 0.8% of the sample. Material for sequencing was peripheral blood. The receptors derive from a man between 45 and 60 years old with acute or convalescent COVID-19.

This chain links TRBV9 with TRBJ2-1; 10 bases align to TRBD2. CDR3 length equals 19 residues. V was clipped by 0 bases and J by 0 bases; unmatched bases: 9. Germline V lookup: CDR1 SGDLS, CDR2 YYNGEE. The CDR3 coding sequence is TGTGCCAGCAGCGTAGGGCGAGGACTAGCGGCCTACTCCTACAATGAGCAGTTCTTC. Its protein is CASSVGRGLAAYSYNEQFF.

The rearrangement uses TRBV28 and TRBJ1-1, with 8 positions matching TRBD1. With 2 bases clipped from V and 4 bases from J, the junction kept 3 bases outside the gene matches. The germline V gene encodes CDR1 MDHEN and CDR2 SYDVKM. The CDR3 spans 14 residues. The CDR3 loop reads CASSLRTGSTEAFF. The DNA for the CDR3 is TGTGCCAGCAGTTTAAGGACAGGGTCCACTGAAGCTTTCTTT. The whole variable domain, remainder taken from reference TRBV28 and TRBJ1-1, is DVKVTQSSRYLVKRTGEKVFLECVQDMDHENMFWYRQDPGLGLRLIYFSYDVKMKEKGDIPEGYSVSREKKERFSLILESASTNQTSMYLCASSLRTGSTEAFFGQGTRLTVV.

The CDR3 sequence: CASSPRLAEDEQYF. Written as DNA, the CDR3 is TGTGCCAGCAGCCCCCGACTAGCCGAAGACGAGCAGTACTTC. The chain carries TRBV7-2 and TRBJ2-7; 7 positions match TRBD2. From germline, CDR1 is SGHTA and CDR2 FQGNSA. The CDR3 loop spans 14 amino acids. J was trimmed by 5 bases and V by 5 bases; bases with no gene match: 9.

The sample holds one count of this clone. V usage is TRBV18 and J usage is TRBJ2-1, with 7 bases fitting TRBD1. Germline assignment: CDR1 KGHSH and CDR2 LQKENI. The length of the CDR3 is 14 residues. The V and J ends lost 3 bases and 2 bases, in that order; junction bases with no gene match: 1. The CDR3 DNA reads as TGTGCCAGCTCACCGACAGGGACCTACAATGAGCAGTTCTTC. Its protein is CASSPTGTYNEQFF.

This chain connects TRBV7-2 to TRBJ1-1; the D is unclear. V gave up 1 base and J gave up 11 bases, with 14 bases separating them. The CDR3 runs to 13 residues. From germline, CDR1 is SGHTA and CDR2 FQGNSA. For the CDR3, the DNA is TGTGCCAGCAGCTTAGTGTCCCTAATGGAGGCTTTCTTT. This sequence encodes CASSLVSLMEAFF.

V and J are TRBV27 and TRBJ2-7; D possibly corresponds to TRBD2 (5 bases). V gave up 8 bases and J gave up 4 bases, with 15 bases separating them. The V gene's germline CDR1 is MNHEY and CDR2 SMNVEV (reference sequence). CDR3 size: 13 residues. In DNA form, the CDR3 reads TGTGCCAGCGGCAATGGACTGTCTTACGAGCAGTACTTC. It is translated as CASGNGLSYEQYF.

This clone appeared a single time. V is TRBV7-9 and J is TRBJ1-5; unclear D gene. Germline-derived CDR1 and CDR2 are SEHNR and FQNEAQ (reference sequence). The V end lost 5 bases, the J end lost 3 bases, and 14 bases lay between the germline ends. The CDR3 extends over 15 amino acids. The CDR3 DNA is TGTGCCAGCAGCCGGGCGGGCAGCACCAATCAGCCCCAGCATTTT. Its protein product is CASSRAGSTNQPQHF.

V gene TRBV19 combines with J gene TRBJ1-5, with TRBD1 identical over 7 bases. The CDR3 has 15 amino acids. Germline loops: CDR1 LNHDA, CDR2 SQIVND (reference sequence). The trim removed 5 bases at V and 6 bases at J, leaving 10 bases unmatched. CDR3 sequence: CASSFGTEISQPQHF. As DNA, the CDR3 is TGTGCCAGTAGTTTTGGGACAGAGATTAGTCAGCCCCAGCATTTT.

This sequence joins TRBV10-3 and TRBJ2-6, with 10 positions matching TRBD2. In germline, CDR1 is ENHRY, CDR2 SYGVKD. CDR3 length: 18 residues. V was pared by 6 bases and J by 0 bases, with 8 bases of the junction left unmatched. The CDR3 nucleotides read TGTGCCATCAGCAAGAGCGGGGGGGTGATCTCTGGGGCCAACGTCCTGACTTTC. Its translation is CAISKSGGVISGANVLTF.

The chain uses TRBV18 and TRBJ2-3; D may be TRBD2 (5 bases). Per the germline V gene, CDR1 is KGHSH and CDR2 is LQKENI. V lost 4 bases to trimming and J lost 5 bases, with 19 bases between them. This CDR3 is built from 16 residues. The CDR3 spells CASSRWLGGLRDTQYF. The CDR3 coding sequence is TGTGCCAGCTCACGATGGTTGGGCGGGTTAAGAGATACGCAGTATTTT.

The chain links TRBV25-1 to TRBJ2-5; D is possibly TRBD2 (5 bases). This CDR3 spans 13 amino acids. Germline loops: CDR1 MGHDK, CDR2 SYGVNS. Trimming pared 1 base from V and 7 bases from J, leaving 10 bases between. The CDR3 bases are TGTGCCAGCAGTGAATGGGTAGGAGGGACCCAGTACTTC. It encodes CASSEWVGGTQYF.

The gene calls are TRBV24-1 and TRBJ1-3, with 7 bases matching TRBD1. The CDR3 runs 13 residues. V was clipped by 12 bases and J by 4 bases; unmatched bases: 8. Germline V lookup: CDR1 KGHDR, CDR2 SFDVKD. This CDR3 is CAAQDRHGNTIYF. The CDR3 region has the DNA TGTGCCGCGCAGGACAGGCACGGAAACACCATATATTTT.

The count of this clone is one. The J gene is TRBJ2-7, the V gene TRBV5-5, with 9 bases lining up with TRBD1. Germline-derived CDR1 and CDR2 are SGHKS and YYEKEE (reference sequence). J was trimmed by 6 bases and V by 4 bases; bases with no gene match: 2. There are 12 residues in the CDR3. In DNA form, the CDR3 reads TGTGCCAGCAGCCGACAGGGGGTCGAGCAGTACGTC. It encodes CASSRQGVEQYV.

The CDR3 sequence is CASSLFSGNQPQHF. CDR3 DNA: TGTGCCAGCAGCTTGTTTTCCGGGAACCAGCCCCAGCATTTT. The chain couples TRBV5-6 to TRBJ1-5; D remains ambiguous. Germline values: CDR1 SGHDT, CDR2 YYEEEE. CDR3 length equals 14 residues. The V end was cut by 1 base, the J end by 7 bases, with 12 bases between.

This chain uses TRBV6-2 or TRBV6-3 with TRBJ2-7; the D gene is possibly TRBD1 (5 bases). The germline V and J ends were trimmed by 6 bases and 3 bases, with 18 bases remaining between them. The germline V gene has CDR1 MNHEY and CDR2 SVGEGT. This CDR3 spans 15 amino acids. CDR3 coding DNA: TGTGCCAGCAGCCCGAACGTTAGACAGTACTACGAGCAGTACGTC. It yields the protein CASSPNVRQYYEQYV.

This rearrangement joins TRBV9 to TRBJ1-2, with D possibly matching TRBD1 (5 bases). Trimming pared 1 base from V and 8 bases from J, leaving 15 bases between. There are 14 residues in the CDR3. In germline, CDR1 is SGDLS, CDR2 YYNGEE. The DNA for the CDR3 is TGTGCCAGCAGCGTAAATTCAGGGAAAGGGGGCTACACCTTC. Amino acid sequence: CASSVNSGKGGYTF.

The chain has TRBV9 and TRBJ2-2, with D possibly TRBD2 on 6 matching bases. The CDR3 spans 14 residues. With 0 bases removed from V and 6 bases from J, the gap between germline ends came to 9 bases. Germline-derived CDR1 and CDR2 are SGDLS and YYNGEE. The CDR3 here is CASSVEAGSGELFF. CDR3 bases: TGTGCCAGCAGCGTAGAGGCGGGGTCCGGGGAGCTGTTTTTT.

This clone was picked up a small number of times. The J gene is TRBJ1-4, the V gene TRBV6-5; D is undetermined. The germline V gene has CDR1 MNHEY and CDR2 SVGAGI. The CDR3 is 15 residues long. The V end was cut by 4 bases, the J end by 0 bases, with 9 bases between. CDR3 sequence (DNA): TGTGCCAGCAGTTCTCGAGGCGCAACTAATGAAAAACTGTTTTTT. The encoded protein is CASSSRGATNEKLFF.